Only a few counts were recorded for the clone carrying this T cell receptor (beta chain). What it binds is unknown. At one end, the junction sequence differs from germline, possibly due to a read error. Germline loops: CDR1 MGHRA, CDR2 YSYEKL. CDR3 size: 16 residues. The sample belongs to a study of T cell repertoires in cytomegalovirus infection. Turning to the study itself: It was the public TCR beta signatures that indicated both CMV infection and matching HLA type.

TCRdb called the reads again in MiXCR, with one record for every CDR3 protein. The sample yields some 390,000 distinct CDR3 sequences, 15% to 20% seen once. Study-level results: Identification of carriers of CMV plus the relevant HLA was achieved through cumulative public TCR beta family frequency. There were HLA-C-restricted CMV-specific TCR beta clonotypes dominating the ex vivo response.

This chain connects TRBV4-1 to TRBJ1-3, with D possibly being TRBD1 (5 bases). Sequencing was carried out using PBMCs. This sequence originates from a human donor in good health (CMV status not recorded). Some clones in this sample may be carry-over from other donors' samples. The CDR3 loop reads CASSSADSTEQNTIYF. DNA of the CDR3: TGTGCCAGCAGCAGCGCGGACTCGACAGAGCAAAACACCATATATTTT.